The 14 T cell receptor beta chains given below trace back to one sample, sequenced in a study. TRBV12-4/TRBJ1-2 clonotypes were amplified with adaptor-ligated barcode primers. TCRdb itself ran the multiplex PCR reads through MiXCR, one entry per CDR3 protein. The sample shows under 500 distinct CDR3 sequences, roughly 30% of them seen only once. Treg sorting used a CD4+CD25+CD127-/low gate. Sequencing was performed on tumor-infiltrating Tregs sorted from the breast tumor. The source of these receptors is a female donor with breast cancer.

This clonotype has just one count. The chain joins TRBV12-3 or TRBV12-4 to TRBJ1-2, with D possibly TRBD1 on 5 matching bases. The CDR3 loop spans 14 amino acids. V lost 6 bases and J lost 6, with 17 bases in between. This CDR3 is CASSQRGGVDGYTF. The CDR3 DNA sequence: TGTGCCAGCAGCCAGAGGGGAGGGGTTGATGGCTACACCTTC.

This clonotype was seen only a few times. The chain has TRBV12-3 or TRBV12-4 and TRBJ1-2; 8 bases align to TRBD1. The CDR3 covers 13 residues. V lost 3 bases to trimming and J lost 7 bases; unmatched junction nucleotides: 4. The CDR3 is CASSFRTGSGYTF. CDR3 nucleotides: TGTGCCAGCAGTTTTCGGACAGGGAGTGGCTACACCTTC.

This clonotype qualifies as large. This chain uses TRBV12-3 or TRBV12-4 with TRBJ1-2; D not certain. This CDR3 is 12 amino acids long. V lost 8 bases and J 7 bases, leaving 14 bases between the germline ends. The CDR3 DNA reads TGTGCCAGCCTTACACCTGCGGGTGGCTACACCTTC. This codes for CASLTPAGGYTF.

The chain couples TRBV12-3 or TRBV12-4 to TRBJ1-2; D remains unclear. The CDR3 contains 13 residues. V lost 5 bases and J 0 bases, leaving 7 bases between the germline ends. The CDR3 loop is CASSPRANYGYTF. CDR3 coding DNA: TGTGCCAGCAGTCCGAGAGCTAACTATGGCTACACCTTC.

Sample share makes this clonotype large (0.1 to 1%). The V gene is TRBV12-3 or TRBV12-4, the J gene TRBJ1-2; the D is unclear. Trimming left V 5 bases short and J 7 bases short, with 23 bases between. This CDR3 is built from 16 residues. The CDR3 protein is CASSPGERKRRLGYTF. The CDR3 DNA sequence: TGTGCCAGCAGTCCGGGAGAAAGGAAGAGGCGGCTTGGCTACACCTTC.

The rearrangement joins TRBV12-3 or TRBV12-4 to TRBJ1-2, with a tentative D call TRBD1 (5 bases). CDR3 length equals 14 residues. V was pared by 6 bases and J by 0 bases, with 11 bases between. As DNA, the CDR3 is TGTGCCAGCAGATCCGGGACTTCTAACTATGGCTACACCTTC. It is translated as CASRSGTSNYGYTF.

The J gene is TRBJ1-2, the V gene TRBV12-3 or TRBV12-4; tentatively, D is TRBD1 (6 bases). This CDR3 has 13 amino acids. Trimming stripped 7 bases from V and 1 base from J, with 10 bases between. The CDR3 DNA reads TGTGCCAGCACCATGGGACATAACTATGGCTACACCTTC. It yields the protein CASTMGHNYGYTF.

The chain couples TRBV12-3 or TRBV12-4 to TRBJ1-2; weak D call: TRBD1 (6 bases). V dropped 7 bases and J dropped 4 bases, with 13 bases sitting between them. This CDR3 is built from 13 residues. CDR3 DNA sequence: TGTGCCAGCACTGAAGGACAGTCCTATGGCTACACCTTC. Translation gives CASTEGQSYGYTF.

The chain couples TRBV12-3 or TRBV12-4 to TRBJ1-2; D is possibly TRBD1 (6 bases). V was pared by 6 bases and J by 9 bases, with 11 bases between. This CDR3 is 11 amino acids long. CDR3 sequence reads: CASSYRASYTF. The CDR3 DNA follows: TGTGCCAGCAGCTACAGGGCGAGCTACACCTTC.

This clonotype is termed medium-sized. The rearrangement uses TRBV12-3 or TRBV12-4 and TRBJ1-2, with a weak D call TRBD1 (6 bases). Trimming shortened V by 3 bases and J by 8 bases, and 10 bases separated the two germline ends. The CDR3 totals 12 residues. The CDR3: CASSFRGWGYTF. CDR3 bases: TGTGCCAGCAGTTTCAGGGGATGGGGCTACACCTTC.

This clonotype is hyperexpanded within its sample. The rearrangement links TRBV12-3 or TRBV12-4 to TRBJ1-2; the D gene is possibly TRBD1 (5 bases). This CDR3 is built from 13 residues. The ends were cut back, 7 bases at V and 8 bases at J, with 17 bases in the middle. For the CDR3, the DNA is TGTGCCAGCAAGCGGGACGGATCTTTCGGCTACACCTTC. This gives the protein CASKRDGSFGYTF.

Within the sample, this clonotype is medium-sized. The rearrangement joins TRBV12-3 or TRBV12-4 to TRBJ1-2, with 7 positions matching TRBD1. V lost 10 bases and J lost 6; bases outside the gene matches: 2. The CDR3 totals 10 residues. The DNA of the CDR3 is TGTGCCACCGACAGGGATGGCTACACCTTC. Protein product: CATDRDGYTF.

This clonotype was observed a handful of times. The rearrangement links TRBV12-3 or TRBV12-4 to TRBJ1-2, with D perhaps TRBD1 (5 bases). Trimming removed 2 bases from V and 4 bases from J, with 8 bases in between. The CDR3 spans 13 residues. This CDR3 is CASSLSTGYGYTF. The CDR3 DNA sequence: TGTGCCAGCAGTTTAAGCACAGGCTATGGCTACACCTTC.

This chain connects TRBV12-3 or TRBV12-4 to TRBJ1-2; TRBD1 aligns across 7 bases. CDR3 size: 14 residues. V lost 8 bases to trimming and J lost 4 bases; unmatched junction nucleotides: 10. CDR3 loop: CASASAGTVYGYTF. The CDR3 DNA is TGTGCCAGCGCCAGTGCAGGGACAGTCTATGGCTACACCTTC.